The clone carrying this TCR beta chain was found many times. What it binds is not known. These data originate in a study of regulatory T cells in long-lasting Graves disease. Study-wide results and limits: The study found persistent patients shared more public clonotypes (fewer than 3,000) than new patients (approximately 870).

Time point described: newly diagnosed GD, antithyroid drugs for less than 3 months. Generation of the TCR library employed RNA extracted from PBMCs. Through Arm-PCR of CDR3 regions and iRepertoire HTBI primers, TCR beta libraries were built. TCRdb reanalysed the multiplex PCR reads using MiXCR and keeps one entry per CDR3 protein. This table holds about 210,000 distinct CDR3 sequences, less than 20% found once. The V end was cut by 2 bases, the J end by 3 bases, with 11 bases between. Germline V lookup: CDR1 LGHDT, CDR2 YNNKEL (reference sequence). The CDR3 contains 14 residues. The sample also formed part of further work on T cells in Graves' hyperthyroidism and ophthalmopathy.

This sequence joins TRBV3-1 and TRBJ2-7; no clear D gene. The receptor's source is a woman younger than 45 with Graves disease. Sequencing was performed on peripheral blood mononuclear cells (PBMCs), taken at new diagnosis, from a patient treated with antithyroid drugs. This chain's CDR3 is CASSQRLDYYEQYF. The CDR3 coding sequence is TGTGCCAGCAGCCAACGACTGGATTACTACGAGCAGTACTTC.